This T cell receptor beta chain came from a study of shared clonotypes between healthy human individuals. Some clones are missing from TCRdb's copy, which holds only in-frame ones; the method was immunoSEQ multiplex PCR. Found here are about 680,000 clones, roughly 94% of them singletons; the top ten hold roughly 24%. Positively selected for CCR7, the CD45RO-negative cells used as naive CD8 cells excluded terminally differentiated effector memory CD45RA+ cells. V lost 1 base and J lost 6, with 10 bases in between. Germline CDR1 and CDR2: PRHDT and FYEKMQ (reference sequence). The CDR3 consists of 14 residues.

The chain combines TRBV13 with TRBJ2-1; D unclear. The sequence was collected from a man aged 30 to 39 in good health. The specimen was naive CD8+ T cells sorted from blood. The CDR3 nucleotides read TGTGCCAGCAGCTTAGAATTAGCCCCCAATGAGCAGTTCTTC. Translating it yields CASSLELAPNEQFF.